These T cell receptor beta chains were read from a single sample in a study of T cell repertoires in cytomegalovirus infection. TCRdb used MiXCR to reprocess the reads, holding one entry per CDR3 protein. The table lists about half a million distinct CDR3 sequences, around a third of them singletons. Their antigens are not known. The starting material was cultured PBMCs, obtained from culture after CMV antigen stimulation. These TCRs come from a human donor in good health (CMV status not recorded). Some clones in this sample may be carry-over from other donors' samples. Each CDR3 is given with its conserved first and last residue. D genes are given only for firm matches. Clone size, where shown, is once, few, many, or a class for clones that have expanded.

V gene	J gene	D gene	clone size	CDR3 DNA	CDR3 protein
TRBV6-2/TRBV6-3	TRBJ2-2	.	many	TGTGCCAGCAGACCAGCGGCAGCGAACACCGGGGAGCTGTTTTTT	CASRPAAANTGELFF
TRBV6-6	TRBJ2-1	.	.	TGTGCCAGCAGTAATTCGGCTAAATTCTACAATGAGCAGTTCTTC	CASSNSAKFYNEQFF
TRBV6-2/TRBV6-3	TRBJ2-7	.	.	TGTGCCAGCAGTTACCCCACCTACATCTACGAGCAGTACTTC	CASSYPTYIYEQYF
TRBV12-3/TRBV12-4	TRBJ2-5	.	.	TGTGCCAGCAGACTCGGACAGAACCAAGAGACCCAGTACTTC	CASRLGQNQETQYF
TRBV11-2	TRBJ2-1	.	.	TGTGCCAGCAGCCTAGGGCCCATTGGGAGTGAGCAGTTCTTC	CASSLGPIGSEQFF
TRBV27	TRBJ1-1	.	few	TGTGCCAGCAGAAGACTCAGGGTTAAGACTGAAGCTTTCTTT	CASRRLRVKTEAFF
TRBV6-1	TRBJ2-4	TRBD1	many	TGTGCCAGCAGTGAAGACAGGGGGTTCGCAAACATTCAGTACTTC	CASSEDRGFANIQYF
TRBV7-8	TRBJ2-5	.	many	TGTGCCAGCAGCCTCGAACGGGGGACCCAGTACTTC	CASSLERGTQYF
TRBV7-2	TRBJ1-1	TRBD1	many	TGTGCCAGCAGCGGACAGGGGGTTGAGACTGAAGCTTTCTTT	CASSGQGVETEAFF
TRBV20-1	TRBJ2-2	.	.	TGCAGTGCTAGGGTCCACGTCGGCGGGGAGCTGTTTTTT	CSARVHVGGELFF
TRBV27	TRBJ2-7	.	few	TGTGCCAGCAGAGGCTCCTCCTACGAGCAGTACTTC	CASRGSSYEQYF
TRBV7-9	TRBJ2-7	.	.	TGTGCCAGCAGCTTGAGAACAGGGACTTGGAGGGACGAGCAGTACTTC	CASSLRTGTWRDEQYF
TRBV9	TRBJ2-1	.	.	TGTGCCAGCAGCCCTCGGGTAGCTGCCCTCAATGAGCAGTTCTTC	CASSPRVAALNEQFF
TRBV20-1	TRBJ2-1	TRBD2	.	TGCAGTGCCCCTGCCGCGTCTAGCGGGAGACGTGAGCAGTTCTTC	CSAPAASSGRREQFF
TRBV6-6	TRBJ1-4	.	.	TGTGCCAGCGGGGGACGGCCAGATTTTGAAAAACTGTTTTTT	CASGGRPDFEKLFF
TRBV10-3	TRBJ2-3	.	once	TGTGCCATCAGTGAGTCGAAACCGACGGTTACAGATACGCAGTATTTT	CAISESKPTVTDTQYF
TRBV7-9	TRBJ2-3	TRBD2	.	TGTGCCAGCAGCTTACTAGCGGGCACAGATACGCAGTATTTT	CASSLLAGTDTQYF
TRBV11-2	TRBJ1-1	.	few	TGTGCCAGCAGATCCCCGGGGGGCAGAAACACTGAAGCTTTCTTT	CASRSPGGRNTEAFF
TRBV28	TRBJ2-7	.	.	TGTGCCAGCAGTTTCAACCAGCCCTCACCCTACGAGCAGTACTTC	CASSFNQPSPYEQYF
TRBV20-1	TRBJ1-4	.	few	TGCAGTGCTCTCAAAAAGGCAACTAATGAAAAACTGTTTTTT	CSALKKATNEKLFF
TRBV19	TRBJ2-3	TRBD2	few	TGTGCCAGTGCAACTAGCGGGAGTGTTGATACGCAGTATTTT	CASATSGSVDTQYF
TRBV20-1	TRBJ1-5	.	.	TGCAGTGCTAGTTTAGCATTGAGCAATCAGCCCCAGCATTTT	CSASLALSNQPQHF
TRBV11-2	TRBJ1-6	TRBD1	many	TGTGCCAGCAGCTACGGGACAGCCACTAATTCACCCCTCCACTTT	CASSYGTATNSPLHF
TRBV24-1	TRBJ2-4	.	few	TGTGCCACGACAGGCCTACTAGCCAAAAACATTCAGTACTTC	CATTGLLAKNIQYF
TRBV6-1	TRBJ1-2	TRBD1	few	TGTGCCAGCAGTCTTACAGGGGTCGCCTCCTATGGCTACACCTTC	CASSLTGVASYGYTF
TRBV27	TRBJ2-7	.	.	TGTGCCAGCAGTTTCAGTGGGCTGGCCGGCAACGAGCAGTACTTC	CASSFSGLAGNEQYF
TRBV24-1	TRBJ2-1	.	few	TGTGCCACCAGTGATTTTCCGGCGAGCTCCTACAATGAGCAGTTCTTC	CATSDFPASSYNEQFF
TRBV11-2	TRBJ2-7	TRBD1	.	TGTGCCAGCAGCCCCCGGGACAGGGTCTACGAGCAGTACTTC	CASSPRDRVYEQYF
TRBV6-1	TRBJ1-5	TRBD1	.	TGTGCCAGCAGCTCGGACAGGGCGGTCCAGCCCCAGCATTTT	CASSSDRAVQPQHF
TRBV4-1	TRBJ1-5	.	.	TGCGCCAGCAGCCAGCCCACCGTAAGACTTAGCAATCAGCCCCAGCATTTT	CASSQPTVRLSNQPQHF
TRBV12-3/TRBV12-4	TRBJ2-6	.	.	TGTGCCAGCAGAGACAGGAACTCTGGGGCCAACGTCCTGACTTTC	CASRDRNSGANVLTF
TRBV7-6	TRBJ2-4	TRBD2	many	TGTGCCAGCAGCGTGGGACTAGCGGGAGGACGGGCCAAAAACATTCAGTACTTC	CASSVGLAGGRAKNIQYF
TRBV7-4	TRBJ2-3	.	few	TGTGCCAGCAGCTTTAATGGGGGAATTAGCACAGATACGCAGTATTTT	CASSFNGGISTDTQYF
TRBV27	TRBJ1-4	.	few	TGTGCCAGCAGTTTATTACCAGGACCAACTAATGAAAAACTGTTTTTT	CASSLLPGPTNEKLFF
TRBV28	TRBJ2-7	TRBD2	few	TGTGCCAGCAGTTTAATGACGGGAGGAGACGAGCAGTACTTC	CASSLMTGGDEQYF
TRBV4-1	TRBJ2-3	TRBD2	few	TGCGCCAGCAGCCAGGGGACTAGCGGAACGTTGCAGTATTTT	CASSQGTSGTLQYF